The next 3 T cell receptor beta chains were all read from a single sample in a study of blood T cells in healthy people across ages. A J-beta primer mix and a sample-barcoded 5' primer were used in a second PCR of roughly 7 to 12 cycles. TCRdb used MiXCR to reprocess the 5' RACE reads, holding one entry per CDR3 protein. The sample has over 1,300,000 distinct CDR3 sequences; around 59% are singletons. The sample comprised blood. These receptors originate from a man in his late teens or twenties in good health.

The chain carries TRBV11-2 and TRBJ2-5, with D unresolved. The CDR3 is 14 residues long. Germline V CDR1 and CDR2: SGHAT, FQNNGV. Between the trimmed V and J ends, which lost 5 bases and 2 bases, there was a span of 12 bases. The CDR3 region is CASSPRTQQETQYF. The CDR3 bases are TGTGCCAGCAGCCCTCGGACCCAACAAGAGACCCAGTACTTC.

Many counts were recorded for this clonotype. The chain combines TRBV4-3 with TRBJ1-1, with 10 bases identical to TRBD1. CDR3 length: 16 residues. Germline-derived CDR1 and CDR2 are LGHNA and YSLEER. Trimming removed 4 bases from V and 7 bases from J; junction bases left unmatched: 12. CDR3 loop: CASSPNWDRGEGEAFF. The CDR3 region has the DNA TGCGCCAGCAGCCCGAACTGGGACAGGGGTGAAGGTGAAGCTTTCTTT.

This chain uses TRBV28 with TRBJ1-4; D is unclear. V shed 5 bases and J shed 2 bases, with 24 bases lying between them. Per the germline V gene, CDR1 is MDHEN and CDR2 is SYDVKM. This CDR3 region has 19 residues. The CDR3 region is CASSPGWRFIQETNEKLFF. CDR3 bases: TGTGCCAGCAGTCCGGGCTGGAGGTTCATTCAAGAGACTAATGAAAAACTGTTTTTT.